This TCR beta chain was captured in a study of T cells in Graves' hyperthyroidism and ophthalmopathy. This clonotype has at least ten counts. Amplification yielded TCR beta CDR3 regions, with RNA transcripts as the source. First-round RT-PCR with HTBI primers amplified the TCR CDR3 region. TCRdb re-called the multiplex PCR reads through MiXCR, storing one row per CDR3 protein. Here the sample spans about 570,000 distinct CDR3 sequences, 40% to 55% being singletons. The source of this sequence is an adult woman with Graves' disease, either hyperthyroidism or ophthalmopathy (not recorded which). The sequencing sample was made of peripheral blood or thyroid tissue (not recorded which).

CDR3 sequence: CSARLHGNTEAFF. The CDR3 nucleotides read TGCAGTGCTAGACTACACGGGAACACTGAAGCTTTCTTT. This sequence joins TRBV20-1 and TRBJ1-1, with unresolved D. Germline loops: CDR1 DFQATT, CDR2 SNEGSKA (reference sequence). The CDR3 extends over 13 amino acids. Trimming shortened V by 2 bases and J by 1 base, and 8 bases separated the two germline ends.